These T cell receptor beta chains were read from a single sample in a study of follicular helper T cells after annual influenza vaccination. The repertoire was sequenced with immunoSEQ multiplex PCR; TCRdb's copy has only in-frame clones and lacks some. The table has about 15,000 clones, roughly four fifths seen once; the top ten hold 0.27%. The material sequenced was CXCR5- memory CD4+ T cells sorted from blood, taken on the day of influenza vaccination. These TCRs come from an adult who received the influenza vaccine. CDR3s include the opening cysteine and the closing phenylalanine or tryptophan. A D gene is named only where the DNA matches it firmly. The size entry is marked missing in some rows and otherwise reads once, few, many or a size class.

cdr3_nt: TGTGCCAGTAGTATTGGGACTCCACAGCGAACCAAGGCGCAGTATTTT
cdr3_aa: CASSIGTPQRTKAQYF
clone_size: .
v_call: TRBV19
j_call: TRBJ2-3
d_call: .

cdr3_nt: TGCGCCAGCAGCTGGGGGGGGACGCCAGATACGCAGTATTTT
cdr3_aa: CASSWGGTPDTQYF
clone_size: once
v_call: TRBV5-1
j_call: TRBJ2-3
d_call: TRBD2

cdr3_nt: TGCGCCAGCAGCCAAGTGGGACTAGCGGGGTTCGAGCAGTACTTC
cdr3_aa: CASSQVGLAGFEQYF
clone_size: .
v_call: TRBV4-1
j_call: TRBJ2-7
d_call: TRBD2

cdr3_nt: TGCAGCGTTGGGGGGACAGGGCCCTACGAGCAGTACTTC
cdr3_aa: CSVGGTGPYEQYF
clone_size: once
v_call: TRBV29-1
j_call: TRBJ2-7
d_call: TRBD1

cdr3_nt: TGCGCCAGCAGCCAGAGGGTACCTAGCAATCAGCCCCAGCATTTT
cdr3_aa: CASSQRVPSNQPQHF
clone_size: .
v_call: TRBV4-1
j_call: TRBJ1-5
d_call: .

cdr3_nt: TGCGCCAGCAGCAAAGCGGGGGGGCGTGGTTATGAGCAGTTCTTC
cdr3_aa: CASSKAGGRGYEQFF
clone_size: .
v_call: TRBV4-3
j_call: TRBJ2-1
d_call: TRBD2

cdr3_nt: TGCGCCAGCAGCCGGTTGGGAGGCGAGCAGTACTTC
cdr3_aa: CASSRLGGEQYF
clone_size: .
v_call: TRBV5-1
j_call: TRBJ2-7
d_call: .

cdr3_nt: TGCGCCAGCGCGGGGGGGAACACCGGGGAGCTGTTTTTT
cdr3_aa: CASAGGNTGELFF
clone_size: .
v_call: TRBV10-2
j_call: TRBJ2-2
d_call: TRBD2

cdr3_nt: TGCGCCAGCAGCTTAGGAGCGGGGGGCTCCCCCGGGGAGCTGTTTTTT
cdr3_aa: CASSLGAGGSPGELFF
clone_size: .
v_call: TRBV5-1
j_call: TRBJ2-2
d_call: TRBD2

cdr3_nt: TGTGCCTGGAGCCAGGGGGGGACCCAAGAGACCCAGTACTTC
cdr3_aa: CAWSQGGTQETQYF
clone_size: .
v_call: TRBV30
j_call: TRBJ2-5
d_call: .

cdr3_nt: TGTGCCAGTAGCCTTCAAGGATCTTTCTACGAGCAGTACTTC
cdr3_aa: CASSLQGSFYEQYF
clone_size: .
v_call: TRBV19
j_call: TRBJ2-7
d_call: .

cdr3_nt: TGTGCCATCGCTAACTCAAACACGGGGGGGGCACTCTACGAGCAGTACTTC
cdr3_aa: CAIANSNTGGALYEQYF
clone_size: .
v_call: TRBV10-3
j_call: TRBJ2-7
d_call: TRBD2

cdr3_nt: TGTGCCACCGCGACAGGGGGCTTAGTTGAGCAGTACTTC
cdr3_aa: CATATGGLVEQYF
clone_size: .
v_call: TRBV27
j_call: TRBJ2-7
d_call: TRBD1

cdr3_nt: TGTGCCAGCAGCTTGGGTAGCGGGGGCACAGATACGCAGTATTTT
cdr3_aa: CASSLGSGGTDTQYF
clone_size: few
v_call: TRBV7-9
j_call: TRBJ2-3
d_call: TRBD2

cdr3_nt: TGTGCCAGCAGCTTGTGGGGGGCCGACTATAATTCACCCCTCCACTTT
cdr3_aa: CASSLWGADYNSPLHF
clone_size: .
v_call: TRBV5-6
j_call: TRBJ1-6
d_call: .

cdr3_nt: TGTGCCAGCAGCAGACAGGGGGGAGATTCACCCCTCCACTTT
cdr3_aa: CASSRQGGDSPLHF
clone_size: .
v_call: TRBV6-5
j_call: TRBJ1-6
d_call: TRBD1

cdr3_nt: TGTGCCAGCAGCTTAGGCGAAGCGAGGAGGCAGTTCTTC
cdr3_aa: CASSLGEARRQFF
clone_size: .
v_call: TRBV11-3
j_call: TRBJ2-1
d_call: .

cdr3_nt: TGTGCCAGCAGTCCACTAGGGGGGGGCCCCAATGAGCAGTTCTTC
cdr3_aa: CASSPLGGGPNEQFF
clone_size: .
v_call: TRBV28
j_call: TRBJ2-1
d_call: .

cdr3_nt: TGTGCCAGCAGCCCTGACCGCGGTACCGAGCAGTACTTC
cdr3_aa: CASSPDRGTEQYF
clone_size: .
v_call: TRBV5-4
j_call: TRBJ2-7
d_call: .

cdr3_nt: TGCGCCAGCAGCCAATCCACGGGCAAGACCTACGAGCAGTACTTC
cdr3_aa: CASSQSTGKTYEQYF
clone_size: .
v_call: TRBV4-1
j_call: TRBJ2-7
d_call: .

cdr3_nt: TGTGCCACCCTACCCTTGTGGGGTAGCGTGGAGACCCAGTACTTC
cdr3_aa: CATLPLWGSVETQYF
clone_size: .
v_call: TRBV6-1
j_call: TRBJ2-5
d_call: .

cdr3_nt: TGTGCCAGCAGCTTACGGGGACAGCCGATGAACACTGAAGCTTTCTTT
cdr3_aa: CASSLRGQPMNTEAFF
clone_size: .
v_call: TRBV28
j_call: TRBJ1-1
d_call: TRBD1

cdr3_nt: TGTGCCAGCAGCCGCCGGGGAGTACAGTACGAGCAGTACTTC
cdr3_aa: CASSRRGVQYEQYF
clone_size: .
v_call: TRBV6-5
j_call: TRBJ2-7
d_call: .

cdr3_nt: TGCGCCAGCTCGTATGAGGGCTACAATGAGCAGTTCTTC
cdr3_aa: CASSYEGYNEQFF
clone_size: .
v_call: TRBV5-1
j_call: TRBJ2-1
d_call: .

cdr3_nt: TGTGCCAGCAGCCAGGTTCGGGGAGAGAGCACAGATACGCAGTATTTT
cdr3_aa: CASSQVRGESTDTQYF
clone_size: .
v_call: TRBV14
j_call: TRBJ2-3
d_call: .

cdr3_nt: TGTGCCAGCAGTCAGGCGGGGGTGGCGGTCAAAAACATTCAGTACTTC
cdr3_aa: CASSQAGVAVKNIQYF
clone_size: .
v_call: TRBV28
j_call: TRBJ2-4
d_call: TRBD2

cdr3_nt: TGTGCCAGCAGAGTCGGGGCCAACGTCCTGACTTTC
cdr3_aa: CASRVGANVLTF
clone_size: .
v_call: TRBV28
j_call: TRBJ2-6
d_call: .

cdr3_nt: TGCGCCAGCAGCCAACTTGCCGGGACAGGGAGGGATTTACGGCAGTTCTTC
cdr3_aa: CASSQLAGTGRDLRQFF
clone_size: .
v_call: TRBV4-3
j_call: TRBJ2-1
d_call: TRBD1

cdr3_nt: TGTGCCAGCAGCTTACGCCGGGACACAGATACGCAGTATTTT
cdr3_aa: CASSLRRDTDTQYF
clone_size: .
v_call: TRBV7-2
j_call: TRBJ2-3
d_call: .

cdr3_nt: TGTGCCAGTAGTATAGCAGCGGGTTCTTATGGCTACACCTTC
cdr3_aa: CASSIAAGSYGYTF
clone_size: few
v_call: TRBV19
j_call: TRBJ1-2
d_call: .

cdr3_nt: TGTGCCAGCAGACCCGGGACAGGGTGGAATGAAGAGACCCAGTACTTC
cdr3_aa: CASRPGTGWNEETQYF
clone_size: .
v_call: TRBV7-2
j_call: TRBJ2-5
d_call: TRBD1

cdr3_nt: TGCGCCAGCAACAGGACTAGCGGGGGGGCAAGTGAGCAGTTCTTC
cdr3_aa: CASNRTSGGASEQFF
clone_size: .
v_call: TRBV5-1
j_call: TRBJ2-1
d_call: TRBD2

cdr3_nt: TGTGCCAGCAGTGAAGGTCGGACAGGCGACTATGGCTACACCTTC
cdr3_aa: CASSEGRTGDYGYTF
clone_size: few
v_call: TRBV6-1
j_call: TRBJ1-2
d_call: TRBD1

cdr3_nt: TGTGCCAGCAGTTACTCGGGGGAGAATTGTCGTGACGAGCAGTACTTC
cdr3_aa: CASSYSGENCRDEQYF
clone_size: .
v_call: TRBV6-7
j_call: TRBJ2-7
d_call: .

cdr3_nt: TGTGCCAGCAGCTGGACAGGGTCTCCCAAACGGGAGACCCAGTACTTC
cdr3_aa: CASSWTGSPKRETQYF
clone_size: .
v_call: TRBV5-6
j_call: TRBJ2-5
d_call: TRBD1

cdr3_nt: TGTGCCAGCAGGAAACAGGGGGCGGAATACGAGCAGTACTTC
cdr3_aa: CASRKQGAEYEQYF
clone_size: .
v_call: TRBV6-6
j_call: TRBJ2-7
d_call: TRBD1

cdr3_nt: TGTGCCAGCAGCTTAATACCGGGACTAGCGGGTAAAGAGACCCAGTACTTC
cdr3_aa: CASSLIPGLAGKETQYF
clone_size: .
v_call: TRBV7-2
j_call: TRBJ2-5
d_call: TRBD2

cdr3_nt: TGTGCCAGTAGTATTGGCGAGGATTCACCCCTCCACTTT
cdr3_aa: CASSIGEDSPLHF
clone_size: few
v_call: TRBV19
j_call: TRBJ1-6
d_call: .

cdr3_nt: TGCGCCAGCAGCCAAGATGGGGGACAGGGGAATCAGCCCCAGCATTTT
cdr3_aa: CASSQDGGQGNQPQHF
clone_size: .
v_call: TRBV4-1
j_call: TRBJ1-5
d_call: TRBD1

cdr3_nt: TGTGCCAGCAGCTTAATTTGGGCGGGGGGGCCTGAATCGGTCTTC
cdr3_aa: CASSLIWAGGPESVF
clone_size: .
v_call: TRBV7-8
j_call: TRBJ2-1
d_call: TRBD2

cdr3_nt: TGCGCCAGCAGCCGATACGGAGTCCCGGGACAGGGCGAAGAGACCCAGTACTTC
cdr3_aa: CASSRYGVPGQGEETQYF
clone_size: .
v_call: TRBV4-1
j_call: TRBJ2-5
d_call: TRBD1

cdr3_nt: TGTGCCAGCACCGATCTCATTCGGGCCATATATTTT
cdr3_aa: CASTDLIRAIYF
clone_size: few
v_call: TRBV6-1
j_call: TRBJ1-3
d_call: .

cdr3_nt: TGCGCCAGCAGTTCTAAAGGGCAGGGGGCTAAAGGTACGCAGTATTTT
cdr3_aa: CASSSKGQGAKGTQYF
clone_size: once
v_call: TRBV23-1
j_call: TRBJ2-3
d_call: TRBD1

cdr3_nt: TGTGCCAGCAGTGAAGAGGGACACCCCTCCTACGAGCAGTACTTC
cdr3_aa: CASSEEGHPSYEQYF
clone_size: .
v_call: TRBV6-1
j_call: TRBJ2-7
d_call: .

cdr3_nt: TGTGCCAGCAGTCCGGGTGTGGATTCACCCCTCCACTTT
cdr3_aa: CASSPGVDSPLHF
clone_size: few
v_call: TRBV19
j_call: TRBJ1-6
d_call: .

cdr3_nt: TGTGCCAGCAGCCCCGGACTAGCGGGGGTTGGTGAGCAGTTCTTC
cdr3_aa: CASSPGLAGVGEQFF
clone_size: once
v_call: TRBV5-4
j_call: TRBJ2-1
d_call: TRBD2

cdr3_nt: TGTGCCAGCAGCGTCGAGGGGGTTGGTGAAAAACTGTTTTTT
cdr3_aa: CASSVEGVGEKLFF
clone_size: .
v_call: TRBV9
j_call: TRBJ1-4
d_call: .

cdr3_nt: TGCGCCAGCAGCCAAATAGATATGGGATTCACTGGAAACACCATATATTTT
cdr3_aa: CASSQIDMGFTGNTIYF
clone_size: .
v_call: TRBV4-1
j_call: TRBJ1-3
d_call: .

cdr3_nt: TGTGCCAGCTCACCACCGACGGGTCGGAATGAGCAGTTCTTC
cdr3_aa: CASSPPTGRNEQFF
clone_size: .
v_call: TRBV18
j_call: TRBJ2-1
d_call: .

cdr3_nt: TGTGCCAGCAGCCAGGGACAGAATGAAAAACTGTTTTTT
cdr3_aa: CASSQGQNEKLFF
clone_size: .
v_call: TRBV7-2
j_call: TRBJ1-4
d_call: TRBD1

cdr3_nt: TGTGCCTGGAGTGAGGGACAGTTGTTTCAGCCCCAGCATTTT
cdr3_aa: CAWSEGQLFQPQHF
clone_size: few
v_call: TRBV30
j_call: TRBJ1-5
d_call: TRBD1